This T cell receptor beta chain is from a study of T cell changes during pregnancy in multiple sclerosis. This CDR3 has 12 amino acids. V shed 5 bases, J shed 4 bases, and the junction held 4 bases outside the gene matches. Germline V CDR1 and CDR2: SQVTM, ANQGSEA. Only in-frame clones appear in the TCRdb table, and some are missing; sequencing was by immunoSEQ multiplex PCR. The sample holds some 87,000 clones, just over 90% seen once. The chain has TRBV29-1 and TRBJ1-1, with 7 bases fitting TRBD1. This receptor was obtained from a female donor with multiple sclerosis, enrolled in a pregnancy study. The starting material was CD4+ T cells from peripheral blood mononuclear cells, obtained before pregnancy. CDR3 loop: CSVPGGPTEAFF. CDR3 DNA sequence: TGCAGCGTTCCAGGGGGTCCCACTGAAGCTTTCTTT.